These T cell receptor beta chains were read from a single sample in a study of T cells after yellow fever vaccination. TCRdb reprocessed the 5' RACE reads via MiXCR and lists one record per CDR3 protein. The sample lists approximately 510,000 distinct CDR3 sequences, 21% occurring once. Here the sequenced sample was PBMCs, taken about 20 days after the first yellow fever vaccination. These TCRs come from a man between 18 and 35 years old who received the YFV17D yellow fever vaccine. CDR3s include the opening cysteine and the closing phenylalanine or tryptophan. A D gene is named only where the DNA matches it firmly. Rows may omit the clone size; those that give it use once, few, many or a size class.

size | D | J | V | DNA | CDR3
few | . | TRBJ1-3 | TRBV4-1 | TGCGCCAGCAGCCAAGTTGGGGTGGAAGGAAACACCATATATTTT | CASSQVGVEGNTIYF
. | . | TRBJ1-4 | TRBV12-3/TRBV12-4 | TGTGCCAGCAGTAACGACGGGGGGAGAGAAAAACTGTTTTTT | CASSNDGGREKLFF
. | . | TRBJ1-2 | TRBV20-1 | TGCAGTGCGTGGAATTATGGCTACACCTTC | CSAWNYGYTF
. | TRBD2 | TRBJ2-3 | TRBV3-1 | TGTGCCAGCAGCTCCTCAGGGACTACCAGAGATACGCAGTATTTT | CASSSSGTTRDTQYF
. | . | TRBJ2-1 | TRBV12-3/TRBV12-4 | TGTGCCAGCAGTTTACAGGGGATCTTATACGCCGATGAGCAGTTCTTC | CASSLQGILYADEQFF
. | TRBD2 | TRBJ2-1 | TRBV4-2 | TGTGCCAGCAGCCAAGATGACACTAGCGGGGACTACAATGAGCAGTTCTTC | CASSQDDTSGDYNEQFF
. | TRBD1 | TRBJ2-7 | TRBV20-1 | TGCAGTGCTAGTTGGGGGACAGGGACCCCCCAGCAGTACTTC | CSASWGTGTPQQYF
. | . | TRBJ1-5 | TRBV6-5 | TGTGCCAGCAGTTACCTTGGGGTGGGGGGCAGTCAGCCCCAGCATTTT | CASSYLGVGGSQPQHF
few | TRBD1 | TRBJ2-1 | TRBV6-2/TRBV6-3 | TGTGCCAGCAGGGACAGGGGGCATGAGCAGTTCTTC | CASRDRGHEQFF
. | . | TRBJ2-7 | TRBV21-1 | TGTGCCAGCAGCACCCGGGACGGACGGGAGTACGAGCAGTACTTC | CASSTRDGREYEQYF
few | . | TRBJ1-5 | TRBV4-3 | TGCGCCAGCAGCCGCTATCAGCCCCAGCATTTT | CASSRYQPQHF
few | . | TRBJ2-5 | TRBV11-2 | TGTGCCAGCAGCCCTTCCCTCGGGGGACAGGAGACCCAGTACTTC | CASSPSLGGQETQYF
. | . | TRBJ2-2 | TRBV7-3 | TGTGCCAGCAGCGCCTTCGGACAGACAACGAACACCGGGGAGCTGTTTTTT | CASSAFGQTTNTGELFF
many | . | TRBJ1-2 | TRBV7-2 | TGTGCCAGCAGTGAAAATGAAGGGAACTATGGCTACACCTTC | CASSENEGNYGYTF
. | . | TRBJ2-1 | TRBV13 | TGTGCCAGCAGCCCCCAGGGGCCCCCTAATGAGCAGTTCTTC | CASSPQGPPNEQFF
. | TRBD2 | TRBJ2-1 | TRBV10-2 | TGCGCCAGCAAGAACGCTAGCGGGGAGTACAATGAGCAGTTCTTC | CASKNASGEYNEQFF
. | TRBD1 | TRBJ2-2 | TRBV12-3/TRBV12-4 | TGTGCCAGCACCACCGGGACAGCTTACACCGGGGAGCTGATTTTT | CASTTGTAYTGELIF
. | . | TRBJ2-1 | TRBV2 | TGTGCCAGCAGTGAAGCGCGTGGATACAATGAGCAGTTCTTC | CASSEARGYNEQFF
. | . | TRBJ2-1 | TRBV7-3 | TGTGCCAGCAGCCCCAACGGAGGGTTCGATGAGCAGTTCTTC | CASSPNGGFDEQFF
. | . | TRBJ1-1 | TRBV20-1 | TGCAGCGCGCCTTGGGGGGTTGAAGCTTTCTTT | CSAPWGVEAFF
. | TRBD1 | TRBJ1-4 | TRBV18 | TGTGCCAGCTCAACTGGGACAGTCGGTGAAAAACTGTTTTTT | CASSTGTVGEKLFF
. | TRBD1 | TRBJ2-5 | TRBV5-1 | TGCGCCAGCAGCTTCCCCGGGACAGGGCAAGAGACCCAGTACTTC | CASSFPGTGQETQYF
many | . | TRBJ2-2 | TRBV5-1 | TGCGCCAGCAGCTTGACGTTGGGGACCACCGGGGAGCTGTTTTTT | CASSLTLGTTGELFF
few | . | TRBJ2-3 | TRBV7-9 | TGTGCCAGCCGAACCGCCGGGGGAGAAGGCACAGATACGCAGTATTTT | CASRTAGGEGTDTQYF
once | TRBD2 | TRBJ2-2 | TRBV20-1 | TGCAGCGCGGGGGGGGAAACCGGGGAGCTGTTTTTT | CSAGGETGELFF
. | TRBD1 | TRBJ2-7 | TRBV6-1 | TGTGCCAGCAGACAGGGGGCTTACGAGCAGTACTTC | CASRQGAYEQYF